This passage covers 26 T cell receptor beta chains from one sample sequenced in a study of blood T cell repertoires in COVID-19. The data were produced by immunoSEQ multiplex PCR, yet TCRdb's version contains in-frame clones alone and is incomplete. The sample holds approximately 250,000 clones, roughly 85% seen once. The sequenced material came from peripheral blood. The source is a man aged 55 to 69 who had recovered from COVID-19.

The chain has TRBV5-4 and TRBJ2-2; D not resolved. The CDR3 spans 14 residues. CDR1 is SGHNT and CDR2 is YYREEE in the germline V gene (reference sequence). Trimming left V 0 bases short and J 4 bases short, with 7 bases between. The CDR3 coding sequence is TGTGCCAGCAGCTTGGGAGGTCTCACCGGGGAGCTGTTTTTT. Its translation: CASSLGGLTGELFF.

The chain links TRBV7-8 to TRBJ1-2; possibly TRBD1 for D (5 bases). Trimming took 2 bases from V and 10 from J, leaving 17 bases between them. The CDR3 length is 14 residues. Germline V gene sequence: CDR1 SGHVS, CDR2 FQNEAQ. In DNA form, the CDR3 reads TGTGCCAGCAGCTTAAGGTCGGCAGGGACTTTCTACACCTTC. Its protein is CASSLRSAGTFYTF.

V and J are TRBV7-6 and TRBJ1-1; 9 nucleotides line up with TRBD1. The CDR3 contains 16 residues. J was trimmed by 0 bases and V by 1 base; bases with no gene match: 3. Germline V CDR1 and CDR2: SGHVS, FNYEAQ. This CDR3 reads CASSLVQGAVNTEAFF. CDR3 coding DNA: TGTGCCAGCAGCTTAGTACAGGGGGCAGTGAACACTGAAGCTTTCTTT.

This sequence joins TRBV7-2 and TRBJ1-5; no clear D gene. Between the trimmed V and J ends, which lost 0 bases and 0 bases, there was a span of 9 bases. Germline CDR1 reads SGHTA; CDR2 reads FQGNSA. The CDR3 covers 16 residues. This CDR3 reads CASSLADTLSNQPQHF. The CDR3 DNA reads TGTGCCAGCAGCTTAGCTGACACTCTTAGCAATCAGCCCCAGCATTTT.

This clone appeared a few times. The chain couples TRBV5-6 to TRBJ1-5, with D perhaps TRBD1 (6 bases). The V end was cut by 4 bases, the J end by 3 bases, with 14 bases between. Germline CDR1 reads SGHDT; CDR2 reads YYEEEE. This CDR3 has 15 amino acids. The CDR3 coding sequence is TGTGCCAGCAGCACCAGGGGTTCGGCCAATCAGCCCCAGCATTTT. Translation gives CASSTRGSANQPQHF.

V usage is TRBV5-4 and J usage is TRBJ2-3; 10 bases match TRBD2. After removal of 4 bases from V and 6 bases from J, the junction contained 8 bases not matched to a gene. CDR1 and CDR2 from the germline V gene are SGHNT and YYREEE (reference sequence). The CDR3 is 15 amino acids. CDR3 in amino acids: CASSRSGGGLDTQYF. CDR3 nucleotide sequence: TGTGCCAGCAGCCGAAGCGGGGGGGGACTGGATACGCAGTATTTT.

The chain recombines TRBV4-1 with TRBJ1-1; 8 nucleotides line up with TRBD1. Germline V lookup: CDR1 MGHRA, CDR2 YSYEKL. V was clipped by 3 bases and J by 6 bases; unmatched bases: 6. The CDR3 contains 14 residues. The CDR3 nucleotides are TGCGCCAGCAGCCAGTACGACAGGGGCGCTGAAGCTTTCTTT. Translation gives CASSQYDRGAEAFF.

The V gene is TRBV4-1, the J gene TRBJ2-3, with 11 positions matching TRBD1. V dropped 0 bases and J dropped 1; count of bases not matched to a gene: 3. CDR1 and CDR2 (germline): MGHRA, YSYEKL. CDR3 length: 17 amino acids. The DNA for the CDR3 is TGCGCCAGCAGCCAAGATTTGGGACAGGGGGGCACAGATACGCAGTATTTT. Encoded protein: CASSQDLGQGGTDTQYF.

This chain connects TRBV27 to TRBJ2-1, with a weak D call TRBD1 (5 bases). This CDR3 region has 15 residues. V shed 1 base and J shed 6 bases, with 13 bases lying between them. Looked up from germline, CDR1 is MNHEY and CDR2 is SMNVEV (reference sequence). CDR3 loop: CASSLLGAGTNEQFF. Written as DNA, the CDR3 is TGTGCCAGCAGTTTATTAGGGGCCGGCACCAATGAGCAGTTCTTC.

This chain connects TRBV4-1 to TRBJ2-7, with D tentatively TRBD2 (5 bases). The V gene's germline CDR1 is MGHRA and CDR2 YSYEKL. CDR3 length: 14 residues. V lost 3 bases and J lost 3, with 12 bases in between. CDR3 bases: TGCGCCAGCAGCCAGCCTACTAGTATCTACGAGCAGTACTTC. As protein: CASSQPTSIYEQYF.

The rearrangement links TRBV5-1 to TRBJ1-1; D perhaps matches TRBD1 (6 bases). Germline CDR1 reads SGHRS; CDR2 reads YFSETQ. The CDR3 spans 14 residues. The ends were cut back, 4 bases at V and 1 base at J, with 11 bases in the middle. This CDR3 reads CASSPGHKNTEAFF. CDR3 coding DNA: TGCGCCAGCAGCCCGGGACATAAGAACACTGAAGCTTTCTTT.

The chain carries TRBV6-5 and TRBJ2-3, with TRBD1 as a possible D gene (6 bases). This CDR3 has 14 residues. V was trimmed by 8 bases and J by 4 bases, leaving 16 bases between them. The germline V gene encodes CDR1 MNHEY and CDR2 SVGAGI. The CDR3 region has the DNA TGTGCCAGCCGACTGAGCAGGGGTCCAGATACGCAGTATTTT. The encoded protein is CASRLSRGPDTQYF.

CDR3 DNA sequence: TGTGCCAGCAGTGAAGGTGCAGGGGTTGGTTCACCCCTCCACTTT. It is translated as CASSEGAGVGSPLHF. The V call is TRBV6-1, the J call TRBJ1-6; tentative D call: TRBD1 (6 bases). This CDR3 is 15 amino acids long. CDR1 MNHNS and CDR2 SASEGT come from the germline V gene. Trimming removed 1 base from V and 9 bases from J, with 13 bases in between.

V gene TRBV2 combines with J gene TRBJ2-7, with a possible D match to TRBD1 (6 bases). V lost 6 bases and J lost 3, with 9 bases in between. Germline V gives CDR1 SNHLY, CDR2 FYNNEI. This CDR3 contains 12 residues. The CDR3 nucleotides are TGTGCCAGCAGCAGGGGAAACTACGAGCAGTACTTC. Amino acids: CASSRGNYEQYF.

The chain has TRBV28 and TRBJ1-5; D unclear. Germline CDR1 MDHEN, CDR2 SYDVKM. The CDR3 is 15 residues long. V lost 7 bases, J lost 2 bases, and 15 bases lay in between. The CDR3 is CASTAPGWGNQPQHF. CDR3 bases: TGTGCCAGCACCGCACCGGGGTGGGGCAATCAGCCCCAGCATTTT.

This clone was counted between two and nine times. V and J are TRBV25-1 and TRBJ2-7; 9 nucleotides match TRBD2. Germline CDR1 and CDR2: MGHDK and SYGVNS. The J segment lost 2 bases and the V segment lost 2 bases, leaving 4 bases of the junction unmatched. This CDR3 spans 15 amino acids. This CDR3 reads CASSEQAGGTYEQYF. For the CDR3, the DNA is TGTGCCAGCAGTGAACAAGCGGGAGGAACCTACGAGCAGTACTTC.

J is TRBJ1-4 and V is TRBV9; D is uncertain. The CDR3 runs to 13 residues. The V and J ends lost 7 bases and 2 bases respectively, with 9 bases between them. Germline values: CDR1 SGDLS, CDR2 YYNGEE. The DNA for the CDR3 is TGTGCCAGCTCCCGGGATACTAATGAAAAACTGTTTTTT. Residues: CASSRDTNEKLFF.

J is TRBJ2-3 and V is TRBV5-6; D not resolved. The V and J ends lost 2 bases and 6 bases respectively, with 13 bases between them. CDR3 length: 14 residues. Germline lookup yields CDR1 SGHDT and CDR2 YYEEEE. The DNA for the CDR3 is TGTGCCAGCAGCTTTTCCCTTTCCTCCGATACGCAGTATTTT. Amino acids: CASSFSLSSDTQYF.

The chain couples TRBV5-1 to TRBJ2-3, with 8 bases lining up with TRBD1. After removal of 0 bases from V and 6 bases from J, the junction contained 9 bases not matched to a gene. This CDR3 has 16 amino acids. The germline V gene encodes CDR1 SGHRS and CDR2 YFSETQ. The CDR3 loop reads CASSLGAGGRSDTQYF. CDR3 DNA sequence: TGCGCCAGCAGCTTGGGGGCAGGGGGCCGCTCGGATACGCAGTATTTT.

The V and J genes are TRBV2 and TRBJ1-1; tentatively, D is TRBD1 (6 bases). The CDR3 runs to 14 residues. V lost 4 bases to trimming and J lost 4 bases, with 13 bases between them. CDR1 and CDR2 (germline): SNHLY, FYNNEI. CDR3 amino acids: CASSVGGRGTEAFF. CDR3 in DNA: TGTGCCAGCAGTGTAGGGGGACGGGGCACTGAAGCTTTCTTT.

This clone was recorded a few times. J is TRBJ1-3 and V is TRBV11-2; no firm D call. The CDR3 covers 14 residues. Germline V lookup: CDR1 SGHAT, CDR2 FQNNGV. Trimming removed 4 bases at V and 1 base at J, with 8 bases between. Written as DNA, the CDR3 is TGTGCCAGCAGCTCGCTACTATCTGGAAACACCATATATTTT. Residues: CASSSLLSGNTIYF.

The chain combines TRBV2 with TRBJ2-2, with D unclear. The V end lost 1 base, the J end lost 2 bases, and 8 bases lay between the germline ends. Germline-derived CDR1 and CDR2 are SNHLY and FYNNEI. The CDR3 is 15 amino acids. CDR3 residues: CASSEGALNTGELFF. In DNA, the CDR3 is TGTGCCAGCAGTGAAGGGGCACTCAACACCGGGGAGCTGTTTTTT.

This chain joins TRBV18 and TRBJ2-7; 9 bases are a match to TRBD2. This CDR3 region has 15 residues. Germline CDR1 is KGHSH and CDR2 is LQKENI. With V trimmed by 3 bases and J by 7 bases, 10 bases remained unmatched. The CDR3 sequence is CASSPGTSRSMEQYF. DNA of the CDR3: TGTGCCAGCTCACCGGGGACTAGCCGAAGTATGGAGCAGTACTTC. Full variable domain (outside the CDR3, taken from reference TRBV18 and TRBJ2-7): NAGVMQNPRHLVRRRGQEARLRCSPMKGHSHVYWYRQLPEEGLKFMVYLQKENIIDESGMPKERFSAEFPKEGPSILRIQQVVRGDSAAYFCASSPGTSRSMEQYFGPGTRLTVT.

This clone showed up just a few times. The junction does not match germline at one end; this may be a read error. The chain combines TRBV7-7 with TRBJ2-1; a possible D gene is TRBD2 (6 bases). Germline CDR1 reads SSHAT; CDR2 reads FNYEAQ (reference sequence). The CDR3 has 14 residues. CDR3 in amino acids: CASSLRLASNEQFF. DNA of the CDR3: TGTGCTAGCAGCTTAAGGCTAGCGTCCAATGAGCAGTTCTTC.

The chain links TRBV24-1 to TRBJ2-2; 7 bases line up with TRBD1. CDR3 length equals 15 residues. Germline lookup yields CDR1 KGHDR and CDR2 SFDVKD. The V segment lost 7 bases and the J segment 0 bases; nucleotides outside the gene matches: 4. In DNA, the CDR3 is TGTGCCACCAGGCCGGGACAGACGAACACCGGGGAGCTGTTTTTT. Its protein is CATRPGQTNTGELFF.

CDR3 DNA: TGCGCCAGCAGCTTGAACTGGGAGCAGTACTTC. It translates to CASSLNWEQYF. This chain uses TRBV5-1 with TRBJ2-7, with D hard to call. The CDR3 is made up of 11 amino acids. Germline lookup yields CDR1 SGHRS and CDR2 YFSETQ. V was shortened by 1 base and J by 7 bases, with 6 bases between the two germline ends.